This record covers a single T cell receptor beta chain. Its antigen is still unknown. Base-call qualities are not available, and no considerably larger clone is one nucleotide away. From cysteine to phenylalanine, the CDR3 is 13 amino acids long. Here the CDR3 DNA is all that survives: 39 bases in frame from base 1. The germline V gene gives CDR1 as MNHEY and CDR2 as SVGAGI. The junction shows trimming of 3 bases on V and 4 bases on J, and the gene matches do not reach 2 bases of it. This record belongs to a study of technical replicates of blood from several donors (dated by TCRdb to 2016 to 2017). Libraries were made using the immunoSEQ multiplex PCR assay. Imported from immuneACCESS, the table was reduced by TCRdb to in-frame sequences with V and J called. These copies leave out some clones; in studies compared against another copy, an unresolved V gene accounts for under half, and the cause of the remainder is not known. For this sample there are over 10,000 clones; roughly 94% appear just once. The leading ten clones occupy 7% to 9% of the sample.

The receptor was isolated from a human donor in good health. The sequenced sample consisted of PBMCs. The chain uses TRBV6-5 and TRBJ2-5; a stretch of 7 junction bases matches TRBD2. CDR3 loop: CASSYTGGETQYF. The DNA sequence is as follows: TGTGCCAGCAGTTATACGGGAGGAGAGACCCAGTACTTC.